The clone carrying this TCR beta chain was counted between two and nine times. Its antigen is currently unknown. This CDR3 region has 15 residues. V was clipped by 4 bases and J by 8 bases; unmatched bases: 8. Germline CDR1 is MDHEN and CDR2 is SYDVKM. The sample comes from a study of T cell repertoires in cytomegalovirus infection. Each CDR3 protein is one row after TCRdb ran MiXCR on the reads. The table has approximately 470,000 distinct CDR3 sequences, approximately 40% seen once. Study results and caveats: Summed public TCR beta family frequency identified CMV carriers bearing the relevant HLA.

The TCR was taken from a human donor in good health (CMV status not recorded). Some clones in this sample may be carry-over from other donors' samples. V gene TRBV28 combines with J gene TRBJ1-4, with TRBD1 identical over 9 bases. The sample in question was cultured PBMCs, obtained from culture after CMV antigen stimulation. CDR3 bases: TGTGCCAGCAGTTACAGGGGGCTTCAAGGGGAAAAACTGTTTTTT. It is translated as CASSYRGLQGEKLFF.